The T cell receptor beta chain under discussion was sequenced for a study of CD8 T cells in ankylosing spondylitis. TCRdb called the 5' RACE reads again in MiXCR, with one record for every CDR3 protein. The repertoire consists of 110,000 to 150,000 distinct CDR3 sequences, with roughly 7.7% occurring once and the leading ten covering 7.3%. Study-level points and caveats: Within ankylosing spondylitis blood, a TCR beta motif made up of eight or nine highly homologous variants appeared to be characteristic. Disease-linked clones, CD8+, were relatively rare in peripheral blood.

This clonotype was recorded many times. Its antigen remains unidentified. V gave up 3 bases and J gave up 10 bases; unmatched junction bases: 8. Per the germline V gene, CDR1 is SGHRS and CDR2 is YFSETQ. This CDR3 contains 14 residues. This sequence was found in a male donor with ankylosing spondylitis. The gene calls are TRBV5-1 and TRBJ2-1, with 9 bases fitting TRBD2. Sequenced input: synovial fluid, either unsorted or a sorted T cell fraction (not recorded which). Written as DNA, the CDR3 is TGCGCCAGCAGCTCCAGGAGCGGGAGGACCGAGCAGTTCTTC. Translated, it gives CASSSRSGRTEQFF.